The T cell receptor (beta chain) described here comes from a study of CD8+ T cells in alopecia areata. Treatment reported: oral pan-JAK inhibitor, 5-10 mg twice daily. Study-wide results and limits: Scalp clonality and expanded CD8+ clones among the top 100 were significantly decreased by tofacitinib. For lesional scalp, especially alopecia totalis/universalis, clonality was higher than in normal scalp.

This clone was counted between two and nine times. The antigen is not known. cDNA serving as the sequencing template came from extracted, reverse transcribed RNA. Here immunoSEQ multiplex PCR was the method, and the copy in TCRdb shows in-frame clones only, minus some. This sample has 150,000 to 200,000 clones; roughly 70% occur once, and the top ten carry 1.3%. Germline lookup yields CDR1 SGHTA and CDR2 FQGTGA. V was trimmed by 3 bases and J by 1 base, leaving 6 bases between them. The CDR3 sequence is 13 residues long. The clonotype originates from a human donor with alopecia areata. The chain uses TRBV7-3 and TRBJ1-1; D remains unclear. The specimen was CD4+ T cells sorted from blood, collected at approximately week 50, from a patient treated with tofacitinib. DNA of the CDR3: TGTGCCAGCAGCTTCGACAAGAACACTGAAGCTTTCTTT. Encoded protein: CASSFDKNTEAFF.